Listed below are T cell receptor beta chains from one sample, sequenced in a study of blood T cell repertoires in COVID-19. Profiling relied on immunoSEQ multiplex PCR, and the TCRdb table lists in-frame clones only, not all of them. The sample lists about 52,000 clones; 86% were seen once. Sequenced input: peripheral blood. The receptors stem from a woman of 80 years or more with acute or convalescent COVID-19. The CDR3 runs from the conserved cysteine through the conserved F or W. A D gene is named only where the DNA matches it firmly. Expanded clones get a size class; other rows say once, few or many, or leave the size out.

D gene	CDR3 length	V gene	J gene	clone size	CDR3 DNA	CDR3 protein
TRBD1	13	TRBV18	TRBJ1-6	.	TGTGCCAGCTCACCGGACAGGTCTTCACCCCTCCACTTT	CASSPDRSSPLHF
.	11	TRBV6-2/TRBV6-3	TRBJ1-4	.	TGTGCCAGCAGTTATGGCGAAAAACTGTTTTTT	CASSYGEKLFF
TRBD1	15	TRBV18	TRBJ1-1	.	TGTGCCAGCTCACCCCGACAGGGGCAGAACACTGAAGCTTTCTTT	CASSPRQGQNTEAFF
TRBD1	13	TRBV5-4	TRBJ2-1	.	TGTGCCGGGACAGGAGCAGGGTACAATGAGCAGTTCTTC	CAGTGAGYNEQFF
TRBD1	15	TRBV4-2	TRBJ1-5	once	TGTGCCAGCAGCCAGGGGGGACAGGGCGGACAGCCCCAGCATTTT	CASSQGGQGGQPQHF
TRBD1	12	TRBV30	TRBJ1-1	.	TGTGCCTGGAGTGGACAGGGTGGGAGAGCTTTCTTT	CAWSGQGGRAFF
.	14	TRBV2	TRBJ1-5	.	TGTGCCAGCAGTGTACCCGGGCGCAGGGAGCCCCAGCATTTT	CASSVPGRREPQHF
TRBD1	16	TRBV11-2	TRBJ2-2	once	TGTGCCAGCAGCTTATACAGGGGCCCTAACACCGGGGAGCTGTTTTTT	CASSLYRGPNTGELFF
.	15	TRBV3-1/TRBV3-2	TRBJ2-5	.	TGTGCCAGCAGTCACGGGTGGGGGCACCAAGAGACCCAGTACTTC	CASSHGWGHQETQYF
TRBD1	17	TRBV5-6	TRBJ1-2	.	TGTGCCAGCAGCTTGTGGGACAGGGTGTTGAAGAACTATGGCTACACCTTC	CASSLWDRVLKNYGYTF
TRBD2	17	TRBV4-2	TRBJ2-3	.	TGTGCCAGCAGCCGTTCCGCAGCGGGGGCAATCCAAGATACGCAGTATTTT	CASSRSAAGAIQDTQYF
.	13	TRBV14	TRBJ1-1	.	TGTGCCAGCAGCCAAGATGAGTGGACTGAAGCTTTCTTT	CASSQDEWTEAFF
.	16	TRBV5-4	TRBJ1-6	.	TGTGCCAGCAGCTTGGTCCTAGGGGCCCGGAATTCACCCCTCCACTTT	CASSLVLGARNSPLHF
TRBD1	12	TRBV12-3/TRBV12-4	TRBJ1-6	.	TGTGCCAGCAGTACACAGGGGGGACCCCTCCACTTT	CASSTQGGPLHF
.	16	TRBV7-9	TRBJ1-3	many	TGTGCCAGCAGCCCCCCGGGAGGGGTAGTTGGAAACACCATATATTTT	CASSPPGGVVGNTIYF
.	12	TRBV28	TRBJ2-7	.	TGTGCCAGCAGTCGGGGATACTACGAGCAGTACTTC	CASSRGYYEQYF
TRBD2	16	TRBV5-1	TRBJ2-3	.	TGCGCCAGCAGCCCACTAGCGGGGGGGAACACAGATACGCAGTATTTT	CASSPLAGGNTDTQYF
TRBD2	17	TRBV3-1/TRBV3-2	TRBJ2-1	.	TGTGCCAGCAGCCAAGTATATAGCGGGAAATCCTACAATGAGCAGTTCTTC	CASSQVYSGKSYNEQFF
.	15	TRBV28	TRBJ2-5	few	TGTGCCAGCAGCTCGCCCCCAGACAACCAAGAGACCCAGTACTTC	CASSSPPDNQETQYF
TRBD2	15	TRBV5-1	TRBJ2-1	.	TGCGCCAGCAGCCTGGGACTAGCGGGAGTCGATGAGCAGTTCTTC	CASSLGLAGVDEQFF
TRBD1	15	TRBV5-1	TRBJ1-4	.	TGCGCCAGCAGCTGGGGCGGGACAGGGATAGAAAAACTGTTTTTT	CASSWGGTGIEKLFF
.	15	TRBV11-2	TRBJ2-1	once	TGTGCCAGCTCCTCTGGGGGAGGCCCCTACAATGAGCAGTTCTTC	CASSSGGGPYNEQFF
.	16	TRBV4-1	TRBJ2-1	few	TGCGCCAGCAGCCAAGGGTCCAGGGGATCTGGTAATGAGCAGTTCTTC	CASSQGSRGSGNEQFF
.	16	TRBV19	TRBJ1-2	.	TGTGCCAGTACCCCCCCACAGGGAGACTATTTAAGTGGCTACACCTTC	CASTPPQGDYLSGYTF
TRBD1	14	TRBV2	TRBJ2-7	.	TGTGCCAGCAGTTGGGACAGGGGTTCCCACGAGCAGTACTTC	CASSWDRGSHEQYF
TRBD1	17	TRBV11-2	TRBJ1-2	.	TGTGCCAGCAGCCTCTCTTTCCGACAGGGGTATTCCTATGGCTACACCTTC	CASSLSFRQGYSYGYTF
.	15	TRBV6-6	TRBJ2-2	.	TGTGCCAGCAGTTACGAGGTTCGCTCCTCGGGGGAGCTGTTTTTT	CASSYEVRSSGELFF
TRBD1	13	TRBV29-1	TRBJ1-2	.	TGCAGCGTCGTTTCGACAGGGACGGGGGGCTACACCTTC	CSVVSTGTGGYTF
TRBD2	15	TRBV10-3	TRBJ2-3	.	TGTGCCATCAGTGAGTCCGGGAGGGCCACAGATACGCAGTATTTT	CAISESGRATDTQYF
.	16	TRBV27	TRBJ1-5	.	TGTGCCAGCAGTCCCCGGACAGTTTGGGGCAATCAGCCCCAGCATTTT	CASSPRTVWGNQPQHF
TRBD1	15	TRBV4-1	TRBJ1-1	.	TGCGCCAGCAGGCCCCCGGGACAGCTGAACACTGAAGCTTTCTTT	CASRPPGQLNTEAFF
.	15	TRBV5-6	TRBJ1-6	.	TGTGCCAGCAGCATCAGGGGTTTGGGCAATTCACCCCTCCACTTT	CASSIRGLGNSPLHF
TRBD1	15	TRBV15	TRBJ1-3	.	TGTGCCACCAGAAGGCGACAGGGGGCTGGAAACACCATATATTTT	CATRRRQGAGNTIYF
TRBD1	12	TRBV3-1/TRBV3-2	TRBJ2-5	.	TGTGCCAGCAGCCTAGACAGGGCCACCCAGTACTTC	CASSLDRATQYF
.	15	TRBV27	TRBJ1-1	.	TGTGCCAGCAACTCCCGAACAGGGAGGAACACTGAAGCTTTCTTT	CASNSRTGRNTEAFF
.	15	TRBV7-3	TRBJ1-6	.	TGTGCCAGCAGCCCTACAGGATCCTATAATTCACCCCTCCACTTT	CASSPTGSYNSPLHF
TRBD2	17	TRBV12-5	TRBJ2-1	.	TGTGCTAGTGGTTTGCCTAGCGGGAGGGCCTCGCACAATGAGCAGTTCTTC	CASGLPSGRASHNEQFF